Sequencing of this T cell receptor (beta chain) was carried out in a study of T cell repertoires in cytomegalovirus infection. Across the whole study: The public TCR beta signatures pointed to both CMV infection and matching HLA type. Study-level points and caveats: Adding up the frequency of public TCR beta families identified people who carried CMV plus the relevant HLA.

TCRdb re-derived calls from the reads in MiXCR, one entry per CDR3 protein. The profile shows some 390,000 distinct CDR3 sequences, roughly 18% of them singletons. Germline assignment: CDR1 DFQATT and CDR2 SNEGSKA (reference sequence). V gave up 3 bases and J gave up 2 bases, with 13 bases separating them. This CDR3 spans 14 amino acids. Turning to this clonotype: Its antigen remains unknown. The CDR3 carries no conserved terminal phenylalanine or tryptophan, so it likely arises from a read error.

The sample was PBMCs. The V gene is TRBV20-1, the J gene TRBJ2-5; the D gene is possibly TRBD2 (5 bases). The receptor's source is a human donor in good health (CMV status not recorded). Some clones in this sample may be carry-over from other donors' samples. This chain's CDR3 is CSASEGVEQETQYC. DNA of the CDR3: TGCAGTGCTAGCGAGGGAGTCGAACAAGAGACCCAGTACTGC.